Described below is a single T cell receptor (beta chain) sequence and its context. The data were taken from a study of human T cells and chemical hapten exposure. Study summary: The scalp of each patient received a weekly diphenylcyclopropenone dose for the full roughly 24-week study.

V lost 6 bases to trimming and J lost 1 base, with 9 bases between them. The length of the CDR3 is 13 residues. Individual cDNA molecules received unique molecular identifiers in the library. Via MiXCR, TCRdb re-called the RACE reads, giving one row per CDR3 protein. The sample contains approximately 400,000 distinct CDR3 sequences, 4.5% to 5.5% of which appear only once. Time point here: pre-sensitization, week 0. Treatment of the sample: therapeutic diphenylcyclopropenone sensitization with weekly scalp DPC. Every donor had alopecia and was 18 to 70 years old; all were suitable for DPC. This specimen consisted of whole blood, obtained in connection with sensitization to the hapten diphenylcyclopropenone (DPC). The receptor comes from a woman in her fifties or sixties with alopecia areata. Some clones in this sample may be carry-over from other donors' samples. The J gene is TRBJ1-1, the V gene TRBV12-3 or TRBV12-4, with a weak D call TRBD1 (6 bases). The CDR3 is CASRGGANTEAFF. In DNA, the CDR3 is TGTGCCAGCAGAGGGGGGGCGAACACTGAAGCTTTCTTT.